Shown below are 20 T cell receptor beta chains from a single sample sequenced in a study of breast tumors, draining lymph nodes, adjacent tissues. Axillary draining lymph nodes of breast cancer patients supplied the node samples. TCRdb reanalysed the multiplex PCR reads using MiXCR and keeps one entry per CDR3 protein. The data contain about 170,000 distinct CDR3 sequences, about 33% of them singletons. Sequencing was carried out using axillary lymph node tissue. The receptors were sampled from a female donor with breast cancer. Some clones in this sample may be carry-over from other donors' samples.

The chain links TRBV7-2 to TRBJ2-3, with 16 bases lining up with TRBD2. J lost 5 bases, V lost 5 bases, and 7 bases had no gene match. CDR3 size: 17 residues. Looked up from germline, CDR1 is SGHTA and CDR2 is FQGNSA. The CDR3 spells CASSPGTSGGARDTQYF. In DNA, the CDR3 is TGTGCCAGCAGCCCCGGGACTAGCGGGGGGGCCAGAGATACGCAGTATTTT.

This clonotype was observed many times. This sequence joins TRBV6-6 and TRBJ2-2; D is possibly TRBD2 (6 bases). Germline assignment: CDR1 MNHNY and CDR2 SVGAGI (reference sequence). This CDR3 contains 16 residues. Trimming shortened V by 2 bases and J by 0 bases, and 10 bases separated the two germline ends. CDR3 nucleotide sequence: TGTGCCAGCAGTTACGGAGGGGCTCCGAACACCGGGGAGCTGTTTTTT. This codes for CASSYGGAPNTGELFF.

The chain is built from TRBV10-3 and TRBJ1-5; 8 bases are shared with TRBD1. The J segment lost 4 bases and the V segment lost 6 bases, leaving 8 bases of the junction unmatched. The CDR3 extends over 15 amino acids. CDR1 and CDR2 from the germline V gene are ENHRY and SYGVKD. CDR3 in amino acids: CAIRKGQAMNQPQHF. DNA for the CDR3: TGTGCCATCAGGAAGGGACAGGCAATGAATCAGCCCCAGCATTTT.

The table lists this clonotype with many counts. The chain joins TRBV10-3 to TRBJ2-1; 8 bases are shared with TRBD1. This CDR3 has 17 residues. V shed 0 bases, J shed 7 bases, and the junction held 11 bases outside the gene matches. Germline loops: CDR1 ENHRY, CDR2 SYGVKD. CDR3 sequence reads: CAISESGRTGLGNEQFF. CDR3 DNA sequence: TGTGCCATCAGTGAGTCGGGTAGGACAGGGTTGGGAAATGAGCAGTTCTTC.

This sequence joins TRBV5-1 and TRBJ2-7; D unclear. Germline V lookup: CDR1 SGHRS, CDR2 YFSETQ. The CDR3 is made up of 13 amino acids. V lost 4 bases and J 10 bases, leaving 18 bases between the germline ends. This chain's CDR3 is CASSPSGNCDQYF. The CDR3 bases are TGCGCCAGCAGCCCTTCTGGGAACTGCGACCAGTACTTC.

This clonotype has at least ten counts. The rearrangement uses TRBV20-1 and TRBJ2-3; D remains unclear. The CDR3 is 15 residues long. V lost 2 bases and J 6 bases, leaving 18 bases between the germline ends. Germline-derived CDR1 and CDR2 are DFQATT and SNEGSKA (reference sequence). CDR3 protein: CSARRSHGSSDTQYF. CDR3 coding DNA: TGCAGTGCTAGAAGGAGCCATGGATCTTCCGATACGCAGTATTTT.

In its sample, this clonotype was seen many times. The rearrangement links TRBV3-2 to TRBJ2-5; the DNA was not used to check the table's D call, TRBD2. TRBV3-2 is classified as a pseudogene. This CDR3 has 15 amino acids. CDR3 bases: TGTGCCAGCAGCCACCGAGCGGCGGGGGGAGAGACCCAGTACTTC. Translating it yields CASSHRAAGGETQYF.

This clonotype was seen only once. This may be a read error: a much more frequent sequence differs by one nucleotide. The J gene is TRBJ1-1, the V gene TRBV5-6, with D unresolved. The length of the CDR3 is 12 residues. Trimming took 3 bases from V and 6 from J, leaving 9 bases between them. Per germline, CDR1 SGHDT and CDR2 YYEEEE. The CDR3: CASSYGDAEAFF. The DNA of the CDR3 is TGTGCCAGCAGCTATGGAGACGCTGAAGCTTTCTTT. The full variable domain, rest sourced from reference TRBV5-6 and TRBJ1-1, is DAGVTQSPTHLIKTRGQQVTLRCSPKSGHDTVSWYQQALGQGPQFIFQYYEEEERQRGNFPDRFSGHQFPNYSSELNVNALLLGDSALYLCASSYGDAEAFFGQGTRLTVV.

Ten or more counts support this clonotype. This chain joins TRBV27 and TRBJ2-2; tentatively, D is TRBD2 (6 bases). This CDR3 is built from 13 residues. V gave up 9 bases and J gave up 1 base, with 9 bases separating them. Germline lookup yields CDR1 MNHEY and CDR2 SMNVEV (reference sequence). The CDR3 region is CARSTRNTGELFF. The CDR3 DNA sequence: TGTGCCAGGTCGACTAGGAACACCGGGGAGCTGTTTTTT.

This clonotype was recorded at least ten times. In DNA, the CDR3 is TGCGCCAGCAGCCACTTACGGGAGCGTTCCAATGAGCAGTTCTTC. The encoded protein is CASSHLRERSNEQFF. The gene calls are TRBV4-3 and TRBJ2-1, with TRBD2 as a possible D gene (6 bases). Germline values: CDR1 LGHNA, CDR2 YSLEER. The CDR3 extends over 15 amino acids. V lost 3 bases and J 6 bases, leaving 15 bases between the germline ends.

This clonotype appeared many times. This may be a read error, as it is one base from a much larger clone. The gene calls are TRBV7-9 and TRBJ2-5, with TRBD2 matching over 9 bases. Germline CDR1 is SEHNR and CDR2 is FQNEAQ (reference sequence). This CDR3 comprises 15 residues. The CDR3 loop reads CASSARLAVVETQHF. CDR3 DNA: TGTGCCAGCAGCGCCCGACTAGCGGTCGTAGAGACCCAGCACTTC.

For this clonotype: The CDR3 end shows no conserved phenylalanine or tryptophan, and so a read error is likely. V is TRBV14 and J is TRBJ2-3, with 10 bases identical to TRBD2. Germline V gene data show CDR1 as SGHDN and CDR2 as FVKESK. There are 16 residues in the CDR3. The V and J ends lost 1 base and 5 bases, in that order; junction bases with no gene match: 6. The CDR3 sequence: CASSQGASGRIDTQYL. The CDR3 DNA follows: TGTGCCAGCAGCCAAGGGGCTAGCGGGAGAATAGATACGCAGTATCTT.

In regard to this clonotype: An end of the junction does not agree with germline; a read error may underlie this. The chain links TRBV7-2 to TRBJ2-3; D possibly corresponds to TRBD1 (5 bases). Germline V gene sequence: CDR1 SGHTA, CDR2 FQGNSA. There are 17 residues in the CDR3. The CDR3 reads CASSRWKSVTSTDPQYF. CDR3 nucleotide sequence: TGTGCCAGCAGCCGATGGAAGAGCGTAACCTCGACAGATCCGCAGTATTTT.

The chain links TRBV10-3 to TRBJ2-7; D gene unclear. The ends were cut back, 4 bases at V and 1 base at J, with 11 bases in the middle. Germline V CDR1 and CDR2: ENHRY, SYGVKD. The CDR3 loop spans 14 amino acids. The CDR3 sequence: CAISADRTSYEQYF. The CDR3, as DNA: TGTGCCATCAGTGCGGACCGTACGTCCTACGAGCAGTACTTC.

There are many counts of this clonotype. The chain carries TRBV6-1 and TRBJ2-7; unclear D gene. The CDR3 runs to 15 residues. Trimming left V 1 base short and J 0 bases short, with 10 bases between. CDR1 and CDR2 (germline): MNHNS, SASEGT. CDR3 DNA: TGTGCCAGCAGTGAAGGGCACCCACTCTCCTACGAGCAGTACTTC. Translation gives CASSEGHPLSYEQYF.

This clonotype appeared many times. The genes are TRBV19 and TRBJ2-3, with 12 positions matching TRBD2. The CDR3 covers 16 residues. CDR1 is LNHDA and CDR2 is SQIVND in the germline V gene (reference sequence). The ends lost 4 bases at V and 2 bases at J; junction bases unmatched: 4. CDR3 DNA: TGTGCCAGTAGTACCCTAGCGGGAGGGGTCACAGATACGCAGTATTTT. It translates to CASSTLAGGVTDTQYF.

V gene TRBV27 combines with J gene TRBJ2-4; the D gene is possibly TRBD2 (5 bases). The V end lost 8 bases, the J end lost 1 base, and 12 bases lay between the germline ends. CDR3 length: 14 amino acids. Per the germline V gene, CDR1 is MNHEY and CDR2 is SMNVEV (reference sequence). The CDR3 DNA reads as TGTGCCAGCCGGGCCGGCGGGGCCAAAAACATTCAGTACTTC. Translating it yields CASRAGGAKNIQYF.

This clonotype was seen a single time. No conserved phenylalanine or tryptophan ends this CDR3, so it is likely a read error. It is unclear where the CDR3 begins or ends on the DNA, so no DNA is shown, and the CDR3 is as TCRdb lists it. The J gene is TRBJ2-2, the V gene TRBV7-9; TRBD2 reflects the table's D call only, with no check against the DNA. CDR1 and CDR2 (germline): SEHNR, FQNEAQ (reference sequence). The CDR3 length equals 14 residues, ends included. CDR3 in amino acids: CASSLWRLGGRGLA.

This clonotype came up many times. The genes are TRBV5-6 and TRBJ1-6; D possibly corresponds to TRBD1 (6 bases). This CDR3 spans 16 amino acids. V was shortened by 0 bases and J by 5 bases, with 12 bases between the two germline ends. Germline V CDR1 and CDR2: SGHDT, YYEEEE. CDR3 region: CASSLAGGPHNSPLHF. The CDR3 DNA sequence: TGTGCCAGCAGCTTGGCCGGGGGGCCTCATAATTCACCCCTCCACTTT.

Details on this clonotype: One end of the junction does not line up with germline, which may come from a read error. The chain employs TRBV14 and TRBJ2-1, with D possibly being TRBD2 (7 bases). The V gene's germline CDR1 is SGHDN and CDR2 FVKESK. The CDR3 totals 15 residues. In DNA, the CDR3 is TGTGCCAGCAGCCCCCGGGCGGGGGCCTCCAATGAGCCGCTCTTC. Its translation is CASSPRAGASNEPLF.